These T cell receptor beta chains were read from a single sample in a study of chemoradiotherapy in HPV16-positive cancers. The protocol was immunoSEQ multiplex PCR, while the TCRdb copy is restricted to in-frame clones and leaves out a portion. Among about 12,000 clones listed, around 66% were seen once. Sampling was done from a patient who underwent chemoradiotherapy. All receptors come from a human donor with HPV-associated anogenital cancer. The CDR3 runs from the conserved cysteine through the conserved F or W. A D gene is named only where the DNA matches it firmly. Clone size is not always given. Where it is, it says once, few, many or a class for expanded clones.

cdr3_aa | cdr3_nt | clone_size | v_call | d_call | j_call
CASTDGGPGNSPLHF | TGTGCCAGCACAGATGGAGGGCCGGGGAATTCACCCCTCCACTTT | - | TRBV6-6 | - | TRBJ1-6
CASSDHQATNYGYTF | TGTGCCAGCAGTGACCATCAGGCAACTAACTATGGCTACACCTTC | - | TRBV25-1 | - | TRBJ1-2
CAWLGQGSNQPQHF | TGTGCCTGGCTGGGACAGGGGAGCAATCAGCCCCAGCATTTT | - | TRBV30 | TRBD1 | TRBJ1-5
CASSFRRGALGETQYF | TGTGCCAGCAGCTTCCGGCGGGGAGCGCTAGGGGAGACCCAGTACTTC | - | TRBV7-8 | - | TRBJ2-5
CASSQDPVPLKAQVEQFF | TGCGCCAGCAGCCAAGATCCTGTTCCGTTAAAAGCCCAAGTTGAGCAGTTCTTC | - | TRBV4-1 | - | TRBJ2-1
CSVTGSAGNEQYF | TGCAGCGTCACAGGGTCGGCGGGGAACGAGCAGTACTTC | - | TRBV29-1 | - | TRBJ2-7
CATSPGWSTNEKLFF | TGTGCCACCTCCCCAGGGTGGTCAACTAATGAAAAACTGTTTTTT | - | TRBV27 | - | TRBJ1-4
CASSLSPSYREQYF | TGTGCCAGCAGCTTGTCCCCTAGCTATCGTGAGCAGTACTTC | few | TRBV5-5 | - | TRBJ2-7
CASSLEVSREQFF | TGTGCTAGCAGCTTAGAGGTGTCCCGTGAGCAGTTCTTC | few | TRBV7-7 | - | TRBJ2-1
CASSLREGRTDTQYF | TGCGCCAGCAGCCTACGGGAGGGGCGCACAGATACGCAGTATTTT | - | TRBV4-1 | TRBD2 | TRBJ2-3
CASSLDGNPYEQYF | TGCGCCAGCAGCTTGGATGGTAACCCCTACGAGCAGTACTTC | - | TRBV5-1 | - | TRBJ2-7
CASSSRQGAKNEKLFF | TGTGCCAGCAGCTCCCGCCAGGGGGCGAAAAACGAAAAACTGTTTTTT | - | TRBV7-2 | TRBD1 | TRBJ1-4
CASSRLAGPYEQYF | TGTGCCAGCAGTCGACTAGCGGGGCCCTACGAGCAGTACTTC | few | TRBV6-1 | TRBD2 | TRBJ2-7
CASSKVNRDQPQHF | TGTGCCAGCAGCAAGGTAAACCGAGATCAGCCCCAGCATTTT | - | TRBV21-1 | - | TRBJ1-5
CASSRGIISTEAFF | TGTGCCAGCTCACGGGGGATTATCAGCACTGAAGCTTTCTTT | - | TRBV18 | - | TRBJ1-1
CASSLGGTQYF | TGTGCCAGCTCTTTGGGGGGGACCCAGTACTTC | - | TRBV28 | - | TRBJ2-5
CASSSGTSGGFTDTQYF | TGTGCCAGCAGCTCCGGGACTAGCGGGGGGTTTACAGATACGCAGTATTTT | once | TRBV11-3 | TRBD2 | TRBJ2-3